Detailed here is one TCR beta chain. The CDR3 is made up of 15 amino acids. After removal of 1 base from V and 6 bases from J, the junction contained 4 bases not matched to a gene. Per germline, CDR1 KGHSH and CDR2 LQKENI. This table comes from immunoSEQ multiplex PCR, and its TCRdb copy is limited to in-frame clones, with some not included. This sample has 90,000 to 150,000 clones, with 65% to 90% found just once. The sample is drawn from a study of blood T cell repertoires in COVID-19. Sequenced input: peripheral blood. The TCR sequence derives from a human donor in a cohort sampled during active COVID-19. J is TRBJ1-4 and V is TRBV18; 8 nucleotides agree with TRBD1. The CDR3 loop is CASSPRGQAYEKLFF. CDR3 in DNA: TGTGCCAGCTCACCACGGGGACAGGCGTATGAAAAACTGTTTTTT.